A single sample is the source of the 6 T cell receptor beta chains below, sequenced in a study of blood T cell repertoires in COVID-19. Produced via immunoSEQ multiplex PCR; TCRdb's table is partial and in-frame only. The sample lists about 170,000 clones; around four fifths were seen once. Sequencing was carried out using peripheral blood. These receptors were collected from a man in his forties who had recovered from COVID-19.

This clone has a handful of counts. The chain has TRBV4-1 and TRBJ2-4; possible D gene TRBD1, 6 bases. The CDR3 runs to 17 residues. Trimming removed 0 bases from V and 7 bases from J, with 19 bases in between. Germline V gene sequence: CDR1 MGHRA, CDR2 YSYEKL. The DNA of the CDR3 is TGCGCCAGCAGCCAAGAGGCGGGTGGGGGCATTGTCAACATTCAGTACTTC. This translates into CASSQEAGGGIVNIQYF.

The CDR3 protein is CASSSDGTGMNTEAFF. CDR3 bases: TGTGCCAGCAGTTCGGACGGGACAGGGATGAACACTGAAGCTTTCTTT. V gene TRBV6-5 combines with J gene TRBJ1-1, with 9 positions matching TRBD1. With V trimmed by 4 bases and J by 0 bases, 6 bases remained unmatched. The germline V gene has CDR1 MNHEY and CDR2 SVGAGI. The CDR3 has 16 amino acids.

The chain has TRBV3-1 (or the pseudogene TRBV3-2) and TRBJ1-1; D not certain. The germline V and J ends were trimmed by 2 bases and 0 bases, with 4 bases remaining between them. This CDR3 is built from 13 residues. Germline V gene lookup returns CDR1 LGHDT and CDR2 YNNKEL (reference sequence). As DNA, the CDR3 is TGTGCCAGCAGCCAAATAATGAACACTGAAGCTTTCTTT. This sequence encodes CASSQIMNTEAFF.

The CDR3 loop is CASSKQGWETQYF. DNA for the CDR3: TGTGCCAGCAGCAAACAGGGGTGGGAGACCCAGTACTTC. The gene calls are TRBV11-2 and TRBJ2-5; 7 bases are a match to TRBD1. The length of the CDR3 is 13 residues. V was clipped by 5 bases and J by 5 bases; unmatched bases: 5. The germline CDR1 and CDR2 sequences are SGHAT and FQNNGV.

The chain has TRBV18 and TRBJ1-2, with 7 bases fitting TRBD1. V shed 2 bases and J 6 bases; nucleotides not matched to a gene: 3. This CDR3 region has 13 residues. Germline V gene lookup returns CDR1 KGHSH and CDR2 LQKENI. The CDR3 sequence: CASSPGQVDGYTF. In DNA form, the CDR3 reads TGTGCCAGCTCACCAGGACAGGTGGATGGCTACACCTTC.

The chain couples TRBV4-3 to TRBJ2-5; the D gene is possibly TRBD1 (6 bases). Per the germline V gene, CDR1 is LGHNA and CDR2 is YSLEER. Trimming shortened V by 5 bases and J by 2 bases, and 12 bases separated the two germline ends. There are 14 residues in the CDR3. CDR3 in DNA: TGCGCCAGCAGCAAAGTCGGACAGCAAGAGACCCAGTACTTC. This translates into CASSKVGQQETQYF.